The 2 T cell receptor beta chains in this list originate from one sample, sequenced in a study of cytomegalovirus exposure and HLA in healthy donors. Both 60 Vbeta primers and 13 Jbeta primers went into the PCR. TCRdb's copy holds only in-frame clones and misses some; the assay was immunoSEQ multiplex PCR. Of around 190,000 clones in the sample, 65% to 85% are singletons; the top ten hold 2% to 2.5%. The sample comprised PBMCs. The receptors derive from a man aged 55 to 69 in good health and CMV-seronegative.

The chain couples TRBV7-2 to TRBJ1-3; 7 nucleotides line up with TRBD1. The CDR3 totals 17 residues. The trim removed 5 bases at V and 2 bases at J, leaving 12 bases unmatched. Germline values: CDR1 SGHTA, CDR2 FQGNSA. In DNA form, the CDR3 reads TGTGCCAGCAGCCCGGCACCCCACAGGGGAACTGGAAACACCATATATTTT. It is translated as CASSPAPHRGTGNTIYF.

The chain combines TRBV10-3 with TRBJ1-5, with 8 bases that match TRBD1. The CDR3 has 16 amino acids. V shed 2 bases, J shed 4 bases, and the junction held 7 bases outside the gene matches. CDR1 is ENHRY and CDR2 is SYGVKD in the germline V gene. CDR3 in DNA: TGTGCCATCAGTGAGACAGGGGGAATAGCAAATCAGCCCCAGCATTTT. Protein sequence: CAISETGGIANQPQHF.